Listed here are 21 T cell receptor beta chains from one sample, sequenced in a study of blood T cell repertoires in COVID-19 (dated by TCRdb to the early 2020s). Library creation used the immunoSEQ multiplex PCR assay. TCRdb took over this immuneACCESS table, retaining in-frame rearrangements with V and J assigned. Such tables are incomplete; in checked studies, under half of the missing clones stem from an unresolved V gene, and the remainder is unexplained. The sample contains under 150,000 clones, around 87% of them found a single time. The ten largest clones take up about 2.1% of the sample. Material for sequencing was peripheral blood. The receptors were sampled from a man between 65 and 85 years old with active COVID-19.

The chain carries TRBV2 and TRBJ2-5; D may be TRBD2 (7 bases). CDR1 SNHLY and CDR2 FYNNEI come from the germline V gene. Trimming cost V 11 bases and J 4 bases, with 17 bases left between them. The CDR3 extends over 13 amino acids. CDR3 loop: CAGRPGGGETQYF. In DNA, the CDR3 is TGTGCCGGAAGGCCGGGGGGCGGAGAGACCCAGTACTTC.

The chain uses TRBV7-2 and TRBJ1-4, with 8 bases aligning to TRBD1. Unmatched junction bases numbered 9, after V lost 5 bases and J lost 7 bases. The germline V gene has CDR1 SGHTA and CDR2 FQGNSA. This CDR3 is built from 15 residues. CDR3 protein: CASSPGQGAREKLFF. Here the CDR3 DNA reads TGTGCCAGCAGCCCCGGCCAGGGGGCGCGTGAAAAACTGTTTTTT.

This chain connects TRBV18 to TRBJ1-1; TRBD1 matches at 7 bases. The CDR3 loop spans 16 amino acids. Germline CDR1 KGHSH, CDR2 LQKENI. The J segment lost 3 bases and the V segment lost 2 bases, leaving 9 bases of the junction unmatched. Here the CDR3 DNA reads TGTGCCAGCTCACCAATACTAGGGACAGCCGACACTGAAGCTTTCTTT. Translated: CASSPILGTADTEAFF.

This chain uses TRBV25-1 with TRBJ2-5; D is possibly TRBD2 (5 bases). This CDR3 is built from 13 residues. V was shortened by 5 bases and J by 2 bases, with 9 bases between the two germline ends. Germline V gives CDR1 MGHDK, CDR2 SYGVNS. The CDR3 loop reads CASSRGSQETQYF. Written as DNA, the CDR3 is TGTGCCAGCAGTCGGGGTTCACAAGAGACCCAGTACTTC.

In this sample, this clone turned up once. The rearrangement links TRBV19 to TRBJ2-1; the match to TRBD2 covers 7 bases. This CDR3 comprises 17 residues. Germline lookup yields CDR1 LNHDA and CDR2 SQIVND (reference sequence). V lost 0 bases and J lost 4; bases outside the gene matches: 9. The CDR3 loop is CASSIDPGLAAYNEQFF. For the CDR3, the DNA is TGTGCCAGTAGTATAGATCCGGGGCTAGCGGCATACAATGAGCAGTTCTTC.

The chain links TRBV12-3 or TRBV12-4 to TRBJ2-7; TRBD1 is a possible D gene (5 bases). The CDR3 length is 13 residues. V was clipped by 6 bases and J by 3 bases, with 12 bases between them. The CDR3 sequence is CASSSRAGYEQYF. In DNA, the CDR3 is TGTGCCAGCAGCTCCAGGGCAGGCTACGAGCAGTACTTC.

This clone was recorded a few times. V is TRBV19 and J is TRBJ2-7; maybe TRBD2 (6 bases). The germline gives CDR1 LNHDA, CDR2 SQIVND (reference sequence). This CDR3 is 12 amino acids long. Trimming cost V 5 bases and J 6 bases, with 11 bases left between them. CDR3 in DNA: TGTGCCAGTAGTGGAGGGAGCGGCGAGCAGTACTTC. Protein sequence: CASSGGSGEQYF.

CDR3: CAWSGGQTLEAFF. CDR3 nucleotide sequence: TGTGCCTGGAGTGGGGGACAGACTCTTGAAGCTTTCTTT. This chain uses TRBV30 with TRBJ1-1, with 7 bases aligning to TRBD1. Per germline, CDR1 GTSNPN and CDR2 SVGIG (reference sequence). The CDR3 is made up of 13 amino acids. Unmatched junction bases numbered 6, after V lost 1 base and J lost 7 bases. Full variable domain (missing parts from reference TRBV30 and TRBJ1-1): SQTIHQWPATLVQPVGSPLSLECTVEGTSNPNLYWYRQAAGRGLQLLFYSVGIGQISSEVPQNLSASRPQDRQFILSSKKLLLSDSGFYLCAWSGGQTLEAFFGQGTRLTVV.

The V call is TRBV6-5, the J call TRBJ2-7, with 7 bases matching TRBD1. This CDR3 has 13 residues. Germline CDR1 MNHEY, CDR2 SVGAGI. Trimming removed 8 bases from V and 2 bases from J; junction bases left unmatched: 6. The CDR3 spells CASGQASPYEQYF. CDR3 bases: TGTGCCAGCGGACAGGCATCTCCCTACGAGCAGTACTTC.

The chain is built from TRBV9 and TRBJ2-3; unclear D gene. Trimming stripped 3 bases from V and 2 bases from J, with 7 bases between. CDR3 length: 13 amino acids. Germline CDR1 and CDR2: SGDLS and YYNGEE. The chain's CDR3 is CASSAADTDTQYF. For the CDR3, the DNA is TGTGCCAGCAGCGCCGCGGACACAGATACGCAGTATTTT.

Only one count was recorded for this clone. This sequence joins TRBV4-3 and TRBJ1-1; D unclear. The CDR3 consists of 15 residues. Germline V gene sequence: CDR1 LGHNA, CDR2 YSLEER. Deletions cut 0 bases from V and 1 base from J, with 9 bases between. The CDR3 sequence is CASSQEPRGNTEAFF. Here the CDR3 DNA reads TGCGCCAGCAGCCAAGAACCCCGCGGGAACACTGAAGCTTTCTTT.

This rearrangement joins TRBV19 to TRBJ2-7, with 8 bases identical to TRBD2. V was clipped by 5 bases and J by 5 bases; unmatched bases: 8. Germline CDR1 reads LNHDA; CDR2 reads SQIVND (reference sequence). CDR3 length: 14 amino acids. In nucleotides, the CDR3 is TGTGCCAGTAGTTTGGGGACTAGTTGGAACGAGCAGTACTTC. Translated, it gives CASSLGTSWNEQYF.

V and J are TRBV28 and TRBJ1-4; a possible D gene is TRBD1 (5 bases). This CDR3 is built from 15 residues. V lost 2 bases, J lost 2 bases, and 9 bases lay in between. The germline CDR1 and CDR2 sequences are MDHEN and SYDVKM. CDR3 sequence (DNA): TGTGCCAGCAGTTTAAGGGGTGCGACTAATGAAAAACTGTTTTTT. Protein product: CASSLRGATNEKLFF.

The CDR3 sequence is CASSPQGLGYEQYF. DNA of the CDR3: TGTGCCAGCTCACCTCAGGGACTCGGGTACGAGCAGTACTTC. V and J are TRBV18 and TRBJ2-7; TRBD2 might be the D (6 bases). Trimming left V 3 bases short and J 4 bases short, with 13 bases between. Germline CDR1 is KGHSH and CDR2 is LQKENI. The CDR3 is 14 residues long.

J is TRBJ2-2 and V is TRBV7-9; TRBD1 matches at 9 bases. CDR3 length: 17 residues. The V gene end was trimmed by 5 bases and the J gene end by 3 bases; junction bases not matched to a gene: 10. Germline loops: CDR1 SEHNR, CDR2 FQNEAQ (reference sequence). CDR3 bases: TGTGCCAGCAGCAAAGGTGGGACAGGGACGGACACCGGGGAGCTGTTTTTT. Translation gives CASSKGGTGTDTGELFF.

This chain uses TRBV18 with TRBJ2-1; maybe TRBD2 (5 bases). Germline V gene sequence: CDR1 KGHSH, CDR2 LQKENI. Trimming left V 2 bases short and J 4 bases short, with 6 bases between. This CDR3 is 13 amino acids long. CDR3 DNA sequence: TGTGCCAGCTCACCAGGGAGATACAATGAGCAGTTCTTC. Protein sequence: CASSPGRYNEQFF.

The chain carries TRBV28 and TRBJ2-5; tentative D call: TRBD2 (5 bases). The CDR3 sequence is 15 residues long. Trimming left V 2 bases short and J 5 bases short, with 15 bases between. Germline loops: CDR1 MDHEN, CDR2 SYDVKM. CDR3 sequence reads: CASSLPRVGGETQYF. Written as DNA, the CDR3 is TGTGCCAGCAGTTTACCCCGGGTTGGCGGGGAGACCCAGTACTTC.

The V gene is TRBV27, the J gene TRBJ2-5; D call uncertain. V was trimmed by 5 bases and J by 0 bases, leaving 7 bases between them. Germline CDR1 reads MNHEY; CDR2 reads SMNVEV (reference sequence). The CDR3 sequence is 13 residues long. In DNA, the CDR3 is TGTGCCAGCAGTCGAGAGTACCAAGAGACCCAGTACTTC. It codes for CASSREYQETQYF.

The CDR3 DNA follows: TGTGCCAGCAGCTTACGGGACACTGGCTACACCTTC. Protein sequence: CASSLRDTGYTF. J is TRBJ1-2 and V is TRBV5-6, with D perhaps TRBD1 (6 bases). Germline CDR1 SGHDT, CDR2 YYEEEE. Trimming removed 2 bases from V and 7 bases from J, with 9 bases in between. CDR3 size: 12 residues. The variable domain in full, with the rest retrieved from reference TRBV5-6 and TRBJ1-2, is DAGVTQSPTHLIKTRGQQVTLRCSPKSGHDTVSWYQQALGQGPQFIFQYYEEEERQRGNFPDRFSGHQFPNYSSELNVNALLLGDSALYLCASSLRDTGYTFGSGTRLTVV.

The rearrangement uses TRBV14 and TRBJ2-7; D is undetermined. From germline, CDR1 is SGHDN and CDR2 FVKESK. The CDR3 sequence is 14 residues long. V dropped 0 bases and J dropped 3 bases, with 9 bases sitting between them. For the CDR3, the DNA is TGTGCCAGCAGCCAAGATCAGGTATTCTACGAGCAGTACTTC. Translated, it gives CASSQDQVFYEQYF.

The V call is TRBV6-5, the J call TRBJ2-7, with TRBD2 as a possible D gene (5 bases). V lost 9 bases, J lost 3 bases, and 18 bases lay in between. Germline V lookup: CDR1 MNHEY, CDR2 SVGAGI. This CDR3 is built from 14 residues. This CDR3 reads CASNMGVSFYEQYF. The CDR3 coding sequence is TGTGCCAGTAATATGGGAGTGTCGTTCTACGAGCAGTACTTC.